Listed below are T cell receptor beta chains from one sample, sequenced in a study of cytomegalovirus exposure and HLA in healthy donors. Sequencing used immunoSEQ multiplex PCR; TCRdb keeps in-frame clones, though not all of them. The table shows around 140,000 clones, with roughly 74% occurring only once. Specimen: PBMCs. Source of these receptors: a man aged 35 to 55 in good health and CMV-seronegative. Both conserved end residues are part of each CDR3. Size tells how often a clone was seen (once, few, many) or the class of an expanded clone, and some rows leave it out.

CSVATDSQSPLHF,TRBV29-1,-
CSVQGGTSHEQYF,TRBV29-1,-
CASSGLAGDYNEQFF,TRBV10-2,-
CASTAYRDNSPLHF,TRBV6-4,-
CASSLTSSGVYEQYF,TRBV5-4,-
CASSQGGGANEKLFF,TRBV6-1,-
CASSLEGQGNQPQHF,TRBV5-1,-
CASYNRGTYEQYF,TRBV5-1,-
CASSPPRLAGVYEQYF,TRBV7-2,-
CASSQTGVTQETQYF,TRBV6-6,-
CASSPPFTGTGFKETQYF,TRBV18,-
CASSRPTESSYNEQFF,TRBV4-1,-
CASTYQGGGTDTQYF,TRBV11-2,-
CAWSSTGAWGYEQYF,TRBV30,-
CASSLTGAPWGGYTF,TRBV28,-
CASSQDRGMDHNEQFF,TRBV14,once
CASSAPLQGTNEKLFF,TRBV7-9,-
CASSVEQSGNTIYF,TRBV9,-
CASNLLASAFYEQYF,TRBV6-6,-
CASSSDSGGAIEQYF,TRBV5-1,-
CASKYRGMNYGYTF,TRBV2,few
CASSFPGGLVNTDTQYF,TRBV28,-
CASSLSYYNEQFF,TRBV27,-
CASRPPLGGQGLNEQFF,TRBV28,-
CASSRRRTNEKLFF,TRBV16,-
CASGATFGLAGAATSTDTQYF,TRBV12-5,-
CASSSRDILYTF,TRBV28,-
CATRVGRNTEAFF,TRBV5-1,-
CATSRAGTDTQYF,TRBV15,once
CASTDRSYGYTF,TRBV19,-
CASSKIGTDIQYF,TRBV7-9,-
CASSENPQLAGGPTDTQYF,TRBV6-4,once
CASSVLAGNTDTQYF,TRBV9,-
CASSLWGEGYQPQHF,TRBV5-5,-
CASSVTSRTDTQYF,TRBV9,-
CASRKTPPVATEAFF,TRBV28,-
CASTLTGGGQPQHF,TRBV2,-
CASSPRQDQGGEQYF,TRBV6-6,once
CASSGTGTGGTEAFF,TRBV9,-
CASSSQGGQPQHF,TRBV10-2,-
CASSPSPSSGTDILYF,TRBV28,few
CASSLTGGIYGYTF,TRBV5-4,-
CASSVSGSANEKLFF,TRBV28,-